The 7 T cell receptor beta chains in this list originate from one sample, sequenced in a study of cytomegalovirus exposure and HLA in healthy donors. Primers: 60 Vbeta forward and 13 Jbeta reverse. Clones were read by immunoSEQ multiplex PCR, and TCRdb kept only the in-frame ones, dropping some. The sample consists of 130,000 to 150,000 clones, around 83% of them appearing once. Sequenced input: PBMCs. The receptors derive from a man aged 40-55 years in good health and CMV-seropositive.

This chain links TRBV4-3 with TRBJ1-5, with D perhaps TRBD1 (5 bases). The V gene lost 0 bases and the J gene lost 6 bases, with 12 bases spanning the gap. Per the germline V gene, CDR1 is LGHNA and CDR2 is YSLEER. The CDR3 is 15 residues long. CDR3 sequence: CASSQEGGVGQPQHF. The CDR3 DNA follows: TGCGCCAGCAGCCAAGAGGGAGGGGTGGGTCAGCCCCAGCATTTT.

This clone has more than one count but fewer than ten. The chain employs TRBV7-9 and TRBJ1-1; a possible D gene is TRBD1 (5 bases). The CDR3 sequence is 15 residues long. V dropped 4 bases and J dropped 5 bases, with 17 bases sitting between them. Germline CDR1 SEHNR, CDR2 FQNEAQ (reference sequence). This CDR3 is CASSSLGGGVTEAFF. CDR3 sequence (DNA): TGTGCCAGCAGCTCCCTTGGCGGGGGAGTAACTGAAGCTTTCTTT.

This chain uses TRBV30 with TRBJ2-2; D remains ambiguous. Trimming left V 1 base short and J 8 bases short, with 14 bases between. The germline gives CDR1 GTSNPN, CDR2 SVGIG (reference sequence). This CDR3 has 14 amino acids. Written as DNA, the CDR3 is TGTGCCTGGAGTGCCGTGGTGCGAGGTGGGGAGCTGTTTTTT. Translating gives CAWSAVVRGGELFF. Combining the CDR3 with reference TRBV30 and TRBJ2-2 gives the whole variable domain SQTIHQWPATLVQPVGSPLSLECTVEGTSNPNLYWYRQAAGRGLQLLFYSVGIGQISSEVPQNLSASRPQDRQFILSSKKLLLSDSGFYLCAWSAVVRGGELFFGEGSRLTVL.

The CDR3: CAWSDEKSTPQPQHF. The CDR3 DNA reads as TGTGCCTGGAGTGACGAAAAGTCCACACCTCAGCCCCAGCATTTT. This chain links TRBV30 with TRBJ1-5; D unresolved. Germline assignment: CDR1 GTSNPN and CDR2 SVGIG (reference sequence). The CDR3 has 15 amino acids. V lost 1 base and J lost 6, with 16 bases in between. The complete variable domain, with remaining parts taken from reference TRBV30 and TRBJ1-5, reads SQTIHQWPATLVQPVGSPLSLECTVEGTSNPNLYWYRQAAGRGLQLLFYSVGIGQISSEVPQNLSASRPQDRQFILSSKKLLLSDSGFYLCAWSDEKSTPQPQHFGDGTRLSIL.

The J gene is TRBJ1-1, the V gene TRBV9; 7 bases are a match to TRBD1. This CDR3 contains 17 residues. The germline V gene has CDR1 SGDLS and CDR2 YYNGEE. Trimming cost V 4 bases and J 0 bases; bases outside gene matches: 12. The DNA for the CDR3 is TGTGCCAGCAGCATAAACCTGGGACAGAATATGAACACTGAAGCTTTCTTT. Translating gives CASSINLGQNMNTEAFF.

The chain has TRBV6-5 and TRBJ2-5; 7 bases map to TRBD1. Germline V CDR1 and CDR2: MNHEY, SVGAGI. J was trimmed by 4 bases and V by 5 bases; bases with no gene match: 4. The CDR3 has 13 residues. The CDR3, as DNA: TGTGCCAGCAGTCGCTGGGACAGAGAGACCCAGTACTTC. Residues: CASSRWDRETQYF.

The V gene is TRBV30, the J gene TRBJ2-1; TRBD2 matches 14 bases. J was trimmed by 8 bases and V by 2 bases; bases with no gene match: 11. Germline CDR1 and CDR2: GTSNPN and SVGIG (reference sequence). This CDR3 contains 17 residues. The CDR3 DNA follows: TGTGCCTGGAGTCCCCTCGACGGGACTAGCGGGAGAGATGAGCAGTTCTTC. Translated, it gives CAWSPLDGTSGRDEQFF.